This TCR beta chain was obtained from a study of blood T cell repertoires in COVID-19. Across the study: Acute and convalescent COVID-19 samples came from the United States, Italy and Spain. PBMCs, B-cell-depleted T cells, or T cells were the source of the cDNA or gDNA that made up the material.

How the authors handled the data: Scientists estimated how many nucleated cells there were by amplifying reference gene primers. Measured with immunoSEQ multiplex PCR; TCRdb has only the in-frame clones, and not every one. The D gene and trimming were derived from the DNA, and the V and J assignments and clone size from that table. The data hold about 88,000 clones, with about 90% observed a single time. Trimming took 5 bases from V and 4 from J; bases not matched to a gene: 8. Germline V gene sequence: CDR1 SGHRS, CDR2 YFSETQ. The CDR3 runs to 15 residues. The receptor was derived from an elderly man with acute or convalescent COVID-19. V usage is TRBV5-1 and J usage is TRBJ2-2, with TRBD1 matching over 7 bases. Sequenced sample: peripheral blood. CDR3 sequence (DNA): TGCGCCAGCAGGGAGTCACAGGGGAGCACCGGGGAGCTGTTTTTT. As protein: CASRESQGSTGELFF. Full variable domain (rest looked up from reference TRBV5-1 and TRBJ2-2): KAGVTQTPRYLIKTRGQQVTLSCSPISGHRSVSWYQQTPGQGLQFLFEYFSETQRNKGNFPGRFSGRQFSNSRSEMNVSTLELGDSALYLCASRESQGSTGELFFGEGSRLTVL.